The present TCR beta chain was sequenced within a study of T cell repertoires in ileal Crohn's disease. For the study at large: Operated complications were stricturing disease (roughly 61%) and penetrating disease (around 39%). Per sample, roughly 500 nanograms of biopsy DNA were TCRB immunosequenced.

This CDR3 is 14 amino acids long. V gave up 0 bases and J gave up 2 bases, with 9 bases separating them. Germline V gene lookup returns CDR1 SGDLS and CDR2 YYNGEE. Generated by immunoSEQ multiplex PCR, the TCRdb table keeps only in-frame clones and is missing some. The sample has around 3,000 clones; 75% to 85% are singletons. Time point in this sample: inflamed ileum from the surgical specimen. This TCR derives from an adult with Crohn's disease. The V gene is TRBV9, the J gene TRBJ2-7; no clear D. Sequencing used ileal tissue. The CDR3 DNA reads TGTGCCAGCAGCGTAGGGGTAGGGACCTACGAGCAGTACTTC. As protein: CASSVGVGTYEQYF.